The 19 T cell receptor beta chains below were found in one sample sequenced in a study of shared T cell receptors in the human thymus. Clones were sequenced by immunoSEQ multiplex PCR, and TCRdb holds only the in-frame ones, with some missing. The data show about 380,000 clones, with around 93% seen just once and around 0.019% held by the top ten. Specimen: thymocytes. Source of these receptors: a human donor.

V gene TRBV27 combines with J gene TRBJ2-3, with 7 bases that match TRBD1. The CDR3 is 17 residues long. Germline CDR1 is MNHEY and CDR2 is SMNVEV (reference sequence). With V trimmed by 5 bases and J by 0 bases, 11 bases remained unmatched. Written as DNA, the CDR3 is TGTGCCAGCAGTACACAGACAGGGCTCACCAGCACAGATACGCAGTATTTT. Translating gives CASSTQTGLTSTDTQYF.

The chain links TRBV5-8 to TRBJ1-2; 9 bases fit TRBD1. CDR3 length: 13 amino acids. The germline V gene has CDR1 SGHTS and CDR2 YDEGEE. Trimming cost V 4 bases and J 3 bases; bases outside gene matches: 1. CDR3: CASSRDRDYGYTF. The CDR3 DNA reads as TGTGCCAGCAGCCGGGACAGGGACTATGGCTACACCTTC. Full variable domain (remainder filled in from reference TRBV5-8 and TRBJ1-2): EAGVTQSPTHLIKTRGQQATLRCSPISGHTSVYWYQQALGLGLQFLLWYDEGEERNRGNFPPRFSGRQFPNYSSELNVNALELEDSALYLCASSRDRDYGYTFGSGTRLTVV.

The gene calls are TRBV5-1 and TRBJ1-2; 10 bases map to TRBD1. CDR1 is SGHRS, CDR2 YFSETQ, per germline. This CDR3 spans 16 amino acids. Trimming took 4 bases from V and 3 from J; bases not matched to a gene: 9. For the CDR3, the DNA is TGCGCCAGCAGCCCCCGTATGACAGGGGGCGACTATGGCTACACCTTC. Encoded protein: CASSPRMTGGDYGYTF.

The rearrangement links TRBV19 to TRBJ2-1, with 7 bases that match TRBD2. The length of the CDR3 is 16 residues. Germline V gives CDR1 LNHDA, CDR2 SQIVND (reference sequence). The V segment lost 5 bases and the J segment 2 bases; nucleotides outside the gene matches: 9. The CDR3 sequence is CASSLPGTNPYNEQFF. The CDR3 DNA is TGTGCCAGTAGTCTCCCCGGGACTAACCCCTACAATGAGCAGTTCTTC.

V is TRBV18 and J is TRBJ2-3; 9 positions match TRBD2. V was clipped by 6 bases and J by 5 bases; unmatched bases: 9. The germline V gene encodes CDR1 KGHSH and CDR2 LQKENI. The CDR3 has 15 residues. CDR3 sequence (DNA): TGTGCCAGCTCCCCGACTAGCGGACGGAAAGATACGCAGTATTTT. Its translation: CASSPTSGRKDTQYF. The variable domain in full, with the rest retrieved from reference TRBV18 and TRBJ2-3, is NAGVMQNPRHLVRRRGQEARLRCSPMKGHSHVYWYRQLPEEGLKFMVYLQKENIIDESGMPKERFSAEFPKEGPSILRIQQVVRGDSAAYFCASSPTSGRKDTQYFGPGTRLTVL.

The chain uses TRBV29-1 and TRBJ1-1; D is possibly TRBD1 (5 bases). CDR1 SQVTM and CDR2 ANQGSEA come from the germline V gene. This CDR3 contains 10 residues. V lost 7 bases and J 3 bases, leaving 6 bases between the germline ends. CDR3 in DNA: TGCAGCGGGGGGGACACTGAAGCTTTCTTT. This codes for CSGGDTEAFF.

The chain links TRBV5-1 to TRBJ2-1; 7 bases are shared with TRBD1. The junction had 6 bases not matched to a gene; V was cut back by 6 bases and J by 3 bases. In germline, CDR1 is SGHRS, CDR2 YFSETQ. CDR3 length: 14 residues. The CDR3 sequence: CASTQGEGYNEQFF. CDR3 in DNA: TGCGCCAGCACCCAGGGGGAAGGCTACAATGAGCAGTTCTTC.

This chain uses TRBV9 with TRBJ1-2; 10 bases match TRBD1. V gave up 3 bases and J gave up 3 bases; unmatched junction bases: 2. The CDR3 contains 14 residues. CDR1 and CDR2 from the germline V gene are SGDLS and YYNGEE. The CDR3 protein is CASSAGTGDYGYTF. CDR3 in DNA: TGTGCCAGCAGCGCCGGGACAGGGGACTATGGCTACACCTTC.

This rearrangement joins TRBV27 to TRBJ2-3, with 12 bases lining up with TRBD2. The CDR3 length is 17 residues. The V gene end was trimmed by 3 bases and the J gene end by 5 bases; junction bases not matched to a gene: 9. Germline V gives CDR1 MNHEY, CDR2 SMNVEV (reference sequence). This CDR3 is CASSFQRTGLAGDTQYF. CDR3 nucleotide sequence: TGTGCCAGCAGTTTCCAAAGGACGGGACTAGCGGGAGATACGCAGTATTTT.

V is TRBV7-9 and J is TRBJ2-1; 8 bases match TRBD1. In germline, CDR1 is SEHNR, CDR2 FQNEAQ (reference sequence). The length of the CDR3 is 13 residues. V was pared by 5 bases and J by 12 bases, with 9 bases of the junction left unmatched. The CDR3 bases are TGTGCCAGCAGCCATAAGGACAGGGAGCGGCAGTTCTTC. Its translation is CASSHKDRERQFF.

The CDR3 loop is CASSLNRSRSGANVLTF. Here the CDR3 DNA reads TGTGCCAGCAGCTTAAACAGGAGCCGCTCTGGGGCCAACGTCCTGACTTTC. The chain has TRBV7-2 and TRBJ2-6; maybe TRBD1 (5 bases). The CDR3 runs to 17 residues. Between the trimmed V and J ends, which lost 2 bases and 0 bases, there was a span of 11 bases. Germline CDR1 SGHTA, CDR2 FQGNSA.

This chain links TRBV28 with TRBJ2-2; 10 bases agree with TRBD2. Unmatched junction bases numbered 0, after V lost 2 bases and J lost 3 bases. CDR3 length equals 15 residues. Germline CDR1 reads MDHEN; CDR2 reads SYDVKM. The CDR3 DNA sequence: TGTGCCAGCAGTTTACTAGCGGGAGACACCGGGGAGCTGTTTTTT. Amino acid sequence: CASSLLAGDTGELFF.

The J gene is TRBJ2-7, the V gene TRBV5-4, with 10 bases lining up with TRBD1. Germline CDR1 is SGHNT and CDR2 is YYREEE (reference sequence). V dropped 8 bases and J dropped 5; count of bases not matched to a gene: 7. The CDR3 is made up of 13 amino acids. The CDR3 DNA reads TGTGCCAGTGGGGGGGACAGGGGCCACGAGCAGTACTTC. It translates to CASGGDRGHEQYF.

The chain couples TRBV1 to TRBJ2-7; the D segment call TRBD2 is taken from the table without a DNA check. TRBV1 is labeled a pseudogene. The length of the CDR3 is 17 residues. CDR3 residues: CTSSQDPLESPSYEQYF. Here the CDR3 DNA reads TGCACCAGCAGCCAAGATCCCCTGGAGTCCCCCTCCTACGAGCAGTACTTC.

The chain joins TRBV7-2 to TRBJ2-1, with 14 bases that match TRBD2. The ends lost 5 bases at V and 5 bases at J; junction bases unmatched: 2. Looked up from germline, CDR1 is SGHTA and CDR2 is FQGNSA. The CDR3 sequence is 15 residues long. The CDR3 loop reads CASSGTSGGHNEQFF. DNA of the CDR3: TGTGCCAGCAGCGGGACTAGCGGGGGCCACAATGAGCAGTTCTTC.

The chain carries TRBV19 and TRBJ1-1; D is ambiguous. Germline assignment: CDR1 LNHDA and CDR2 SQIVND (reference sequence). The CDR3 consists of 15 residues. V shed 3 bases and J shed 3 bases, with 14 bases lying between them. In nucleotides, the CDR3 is TGTGCCAGTAGTATCTTAGCGGACCTAGACACTGAAGCTTTCTTT. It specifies CASSILADLDTEAFF.

The CDR3, as DNA: TGCGCCAGCAGCCGGACTAGCGGGAGGGTGGATCGCTCCTACAATGAGCAGTTCTTC. Its translation is CASSRTSGRVDRSYNEQFF. This rearrangement joins TRBV4-1 to TRBJ2-1, with 15 bases that match TRBD2. Trimming removed 4 bases from V and 0 bases from J; junction bases left unmatched: 7. The length of the CDR3 is 19 residues. CDR1 and CDR2 from the germline V gene are MGHRA and YSYEKL.

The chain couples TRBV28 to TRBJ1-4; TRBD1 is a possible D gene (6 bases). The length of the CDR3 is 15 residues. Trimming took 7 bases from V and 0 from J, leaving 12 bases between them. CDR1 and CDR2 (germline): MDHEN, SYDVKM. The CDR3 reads CASTLRGATNEKLFF. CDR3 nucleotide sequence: TGTGCCAGCACCCTAAGGGGGGCAACTAATGAAAAACTGTTTTTT.

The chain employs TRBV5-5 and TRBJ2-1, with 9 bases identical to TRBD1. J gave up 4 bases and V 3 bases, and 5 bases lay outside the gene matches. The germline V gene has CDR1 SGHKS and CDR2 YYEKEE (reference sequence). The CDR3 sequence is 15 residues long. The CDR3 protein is CASSWGTGTYNEQFF. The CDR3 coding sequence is TGTGCCAGCAGCTGGGGGACAGGGACATACAATGAGCAGTTCTTC.